A single sample gave rise to the 23 T cell receptor beta chains below, sequenced in a study of cytomegalovirus exposure and HLA in healthy donors. 13 Jbeta primers and 60 Vbeta primers were used for the PCR. Here immunoSEQ multiplex PCR was the method, and the copy in TCRdb shows in-frame clones only, minus some. The sample comprises 150,000 or so clones, more than 8% of which are singletons, and less than 2% rests with the top ten. Material for sequencing was PBMCs. These receptors were collected from a man aged 45-65 years in good health and CMV-seronegative.

J is TRBJ2-3 and V is TRBV5-1; D possibly corresponds to TRBD1 (6 bases). The CDR3 covers 14 residues. The V gene lost 0 bases and the J gene lost 2 bases, with 7 bases spanning the gap. The germline gives CDR1 SGHRS, CDR2 YFSETQ. In nucleotides, the CDR3 is TGCGCCAGCAGCTTGGGGGGGCTCACAGATACGCAGTATTTT. It encodes CASSLGGLTDTQYF.

This clone was seen a handful of times. The J gene is TRBJ1-3, the V gene TRBV2; D unresolved. The germline V and J ends were trimmed by 7 bases and 0 bases, with 7 bases remaining between them. This CDR3 spans 13 amino acids. The germline gives CDR1 SNHLY, CDR2 FYNNEI. The CDR3 DNA reads TGTGCCAGCACCGTTAACTCTGGAAACACCATATATTTT. Amino acids: CASTVNSGNTIYF.

V gene TRBV10-3 combines with J gene TRBJ2-7, with D possibly matching TRBD2 (5 bases). The CDR3 is 11 residues long. V was trimmed by 10 bases and J by 10 bases, leaving 17 bases between them. Germline loops: CDR1 ENHRY, CDR2 SYGVKD. CDR3 in DNA: TGTGCCACCTCCAGTCAGAGGGTTCAGTACTTC. It is translated as CATSSQRVQYF.

The sample holds one count of this clone. The chain recombines TRBV7-8 with TRBJ1-2; no firm D call. Germline values: CDR1 SGHVS, CDR2 FQNEAQ. This CDR3 is 14 amino acids long. The germline V and J ends were trimmed by 2 bases and 0 bases, with 7 bases remaining between them. CDR3 in amino acids: CASSLLQPNYGYTF. The CDR3 nucleotides are TGTGCCAGCAGCTTACTACAGCCTAACTATGGCTACACCTTC.

The V gene is TRBV7-9, the J gene TRBJ2-1; 7 bases are a match to TRBD2. The J segment lost 5 bases and the V segment lost 5 bases, leaving 12 bases of the junction unmatched. The V gene's germline CDR1 is SEHNR and CDR2 FQNEAQ (reference sequence). The CDR3 has 16 residues. The DNA for the CDR3 is TGTGCCAGCAGCCCCTTGGGGGGGAGTTATCACAATGAGCAGTTCTTC. It encodes CASSPLGGSYHNEQFF. The complete variable domain, with remaining parts taken from reference TRBV7-9 and TRBJ2-1, reads DTGVSQNPRHKITKRGQNVTFRCDPISEHNRLYWYRQTLGQGPEFLTYFQNEAQLEKSRLLSDRFSAERPKGSFSTLEIQRTEQGDSAMYLCASSPLGGSYHNEQFFGPGTRLTVL.

This clone was recorded a few times. This CDR3 reads CASGSSGTGGAGYTF. The CDR3 DNA is TGTGCTAGTGGTTCATCCGGGACAGGGGGGGCAGGCTACACCTTC. The chain combines TRBV12-5 with TRBJ1-2; 11 bases fit TRBD1. Germline CDR1 and CDR2: LGHNT and FRNRAP. The CDR3 is 15 amino acids. V was pared by 4 bases and J by 8 bases, with 9 bases of the junction left unmatched.

The chain has TRBV4-1 and TRBJ1-2, with a weak D call TRBD1 (5 bases). Germline CDR1 and CDR2: MGHRA and YSYEKL. This CDR3 region has 12 residues. Trimming took 3 bases from V and 9 from J, leaving 11 bases between them. The CDR3 DNA reads TGCGCCAGCAGCCACGGCGGGACCCGCTACACCTTC. This encodes CASSHGGTRYTF.

The rearrangement links TRBV7-9 to TRBJ2-3, with D possibly being TRBD2 (5 bases). CDR1 and CDR2 from the germline V gene are SEHNR and FQNEAQ (reference sequence). Trimming left V 1 base short and J 1 base short, with 18 bases between. The CDR3 sequence is 18 residues long. CDR3 region: CASSLGLAGGVGTDTQYF. In DNA form, the CDR3 reads TGTGCCAGCAGCTTAGGGCTAGCTGGAGGAGTGGGCACAGATACGCAGTATTTT. Using reference TRBV7-9 and TRBJ2-3 for the parts outside the CDR3, the full variable domain is DTGVSQNPRHKITKRGQNVTFRCDPISEHNRLYWYRQTLGQGPEFLTYFQNEAQLEKSRLLSDRFSAERPKGSFSTLEIQRTEQGDSAMYLCASSLGLAGGVGTDTQYFGPGTRLTVL.

This rearrangement joins TRBV14 to TRBJ2-6; D is unclear. Germline V gene data show CDR1 as SGHDN and CDR2 as FVKESK. The CDR3 is 14 amino acids. Trimming took off 6 bases at V and 4 bases at J, with 10 bases between the two ends. The CDR3 protein is CASSPFRGANVLTF. Here the CDR3 DNA reads TGTGCCAGCAGTCCCTTCCGGGGGGCCAACGTCCTGACTTTC.

At least ten counts were recorded for this clone. The chain couples TRBV7-9 to TRBJ1-4; D is ambiguous. This CDR3 has 15 amino acids. Germline-derived CDR1 and CDR2 are SEHNR and FQNEAQ (reference sequence). V was clipped by 1 base and J by 5 bases, with 11 bases between them. CDR3 coding DNA: TGTGCCAGCAGCTTAGGAGATTTCGGGAATGAAAAACTGTTTTTT. Its translation is CASSLGDFGNEKLFF.

The rearrangement links TRBV11-2 to TRBJ1-1; 8 bases are a match to TRBD1. Looked up from germline, CDR1 is SGHAT and CDR2 is FQNNGV. The trim removed 3 bases at V and 5 bases at J, leaving 5 bases unmatched. The CDR3 is 14 amino acids. CDR3 sequence reads: CASSLGQAVTEAFF. DNA of the CDR3: TGTGCCAGCAGCTTGGGACAGGCTGTAACTGAAGCTTTCTTT. The variable domain in full, with the rest retrieved from reference TRBV11-2 and TRBJ1-1, is EAGVAQSPRYKIIEKRQSVAFWCNPISGHATLYWYQQILGQGPKLLIQFQNNGVVDDSQLPKDRFSAERLKGVDSTLKIQPAKLEDSAVYLCASSLGQAVTEAFFGQGTRLTVV.

The sample holds a few counts of this clone. The rearrangement uses TRBV28 and TRBJ2-7, with D perhaps TRBD2 (6 bases). Trimming removed 8 bases from V and 0 bases from J, with 14 bases in between. This CDR3 comprises 14 residues. The germline V gene encodes CDR1 MDHEN and CDR2 SYDVKM. The CDR3 protein is CASRPGVSSYEQYF. The CDR3 nucleotides are TGTGCCAGCCGCCCGGGGGTTAGCTCCTACGAGCAGTACTTC.

This clone was detected only a few times. This chain links TRBV30 with TRBJ1-1, with D perhaps TRBD1 (6 bases). The CDR3 has 14 residues. V lost 4 bases to trimming and J lost 4 bases, with 16 bases between them. Germline values: CDR1 GTSNPN, CDR2 SVGIG (reference sequence). The CDR3 coding sequence is TGTGCCTGGATGAAGCTCAGGGGTGGCACTGAAGCTTTCTTT. Translated: CAWMKLRGGTEAFF. The full variable domain, in which reference TRBV30 and TRBJ1-1 provide the parts outside the CDR3, is SQTIHQWPATLVQPVGSPLSLECTVEGTSNPNLYWYRQAAGRGLQLLFYSVGIGQISSEVPQNLSASRPQDRQFILSSKKLLLSDSGFYLCAWMKLRGGTEAFFGQGTRLTVV.

This clone was seen a few times. In DNA form, the CDR3 reads TGTGCCAGCAGTTTAACAACCGGGTATGGCTACACCTTC. This sequence encodes CASSLTTGYGYTF. The chain has TRBV7-9 and TRBJ1-2; unclear D gene. The CDR3 covers 13 residues. Germline V gene lookup returns CDR1 SEHNR and CDR2 FQNEAQ (reference sequence). Trimming cost V 6 bases and J 5 bases, with 13 bases left between them.

This chain links TRBV18 with TRBJ1-1; 8 bases are shared with TRBD1. J lost 2 bases, V lost 3 bases, and 5 bases had no gene match. The CDR3 sequence is 15 residues long. Germline V gives CDR1 KGHSH, CDR2 LQKENI. CDR3 in DNA: TGTGCCAGCTCACCCCAGGGGGCTTTAAACACTGAAGCTTTCTTT. Translating gives CASSPQGALNTEAFF.

This clone was seen more than once but under ten times. The V call is TRBV5-4, the J call TRBJ2-6; 7 nucleotides line up with TRBD2. The CDR3 is 16 residues long. Germline-derived CDR1 and CDR2 are SGHNT and YYREEE (reference sequence). With V trimmed by 3 bases and J by 0 bases, 3 bases remained unmatched. CDR3 amino acids: CASSSGGGSGANVLTF. The CDR3 DNA follows: TGTGCCAGCAGCTCGGGAGGTGGCTCTGGGGCCAACGTCCTGACTTTC.

Only a few counts were recorded for this clone. This rearrangement joins TRBV25-1 to TRBJ1-1, with D unclear. V dropped 5 bases and J dropped 7 bases, with 11 bases sitting between them. The germline V gene has CDR1 MGHDK and CDR2 SYGVNS. The CDR3 contains 12 residues. The CDR3 protein is CASSSPSGEAFF. CDR3 coding DNA: TGTGCCAGCAGTTCGCCATCAGGTGAAGCTTTCTTT.

CDR3 sequence (DNA): TGTGCCAGCAGCTTAAGGGCTAGCGGGGGCTCCTACAATGAGCAGTTCTTC. Translated: CASSLRASGGSYNEQFF. V usage is TRBV7-6 and J usage is TRBJ2-1; 10 nucleotides agree with TRBD2. The CDR3 is 17 residues long. CDR1 is SGHVS, CDR2 FNYEAQ, per germline. The junction had 4 bases not matched to a gene; V was cut back by 2 bases and J by 0 bases.

The genes are TRBV19 and TRBJ1-1, with 8 bases lining up with TRBD1. The CDR3 consists of 13 residues. V was clipped by 10 bases and J by 4 bases; unmatched bases: 8. Germline V gene data show CDR1 as LNHDA and CDR2 as SQIVND (reference sequence). CDR3 protein: CATSGQGVTEAFF. In nucleotides, the CDR3 is TGTGCCACCAGCGGACAGGGTGTCACTGAAGCTTTCTTT.

The chain carries TRBV13 and TRBJ1-6, with D maybe TRBD1 (5 bases). Germline values: CDR1 PRHDT, CDR2 FYEKMQ (reference sequence). The V end was cut by 5 bases, the J end by 5 bases, with 16 bases between. CDR3 length: 16 amino acids. The CDR3 nucleotides are TGTGCCAGCAGCCCAAGGGCCGCCAGGGATAATTCACCCCTCCACTTT. This gives the protein CASSPRAARDNSPLHF.

Ten or more counts support this clone. The chain recombines TRBV5-1 with TRBJ2-2, with 7 bases lining up with TRBD2. V shed 0 bases, J shed 0 bases, and the junction held 2 bases outside the gene matches. Germline V gives CDR1 SGHRS, CDR2 YFSETQ. The CDR3 runs 16 residues. The CDR3 reads CASSLAGTTNTGELFF. DNA for the CDR3: TGCGCCAGCAGCTTGGCCGGGACTACGAACACCGGGGAGCTGTTTTTT. Together with reference TRBV5-1 and TRBJ2-2, the CDR3 gives the full variable domain: KAGVTQTPRYLIKTRGQQVTLSCSPISGHRSVSWYQQTPGQGLQFLFEYFSETQRNKGNFPGRFSGRQFSNSRSEMNVSTLELGDSALYLCASSLAGTTNTGELFFGEGSRLTVL.

The chain is built from TRBV5-6 and TRBJ1-3; D is perhaps TRBD1 (5 bases). Trimming removed 4 bases from V and 2 bases from J, with 16 bases in between. The CDR3 has 16 amino acids. CDR1 SGHDT and CDR2 YYEEEE come from the germline V gene. In nucleotides, the CDR3 is TGTGCCAGCAGCATACTCAGGGTTTTCCCTGGAAACACCATATATTTT. It encodes CASSILRVFPGNTIYF.

This clone has only a few counts. V is TRBV2 and J is TRBJ2-5; D might be TRBD2 (5 bases). Germline CDR1 is SNHLY and CDR2 is FYNNEI. V was cut by 6 bases and J by 5 bases, with 13 bases left in between. The CDR3 runs to 13 residues. DNA for the CDR3: TGTGCCAGCAGACAACTAGTGGTGGAGACCCAGTACTTC. Its protein product is CASRQLVVETQYF.